Listed here are 9 T cell receptor beta chains from one sample, sequenced in a study of cytomegalovirus exposure and HLA in healthy donors (dated by TCRdb to the late 2010s). Libraries were built with the immunoSEQ multiplex PCR assay. The multiplex PCR relied on a mix of 60 forward primers for TCR Vbeta segments and 13 reverse primers for TCR Jbeta segments. In its TCRdb copy, this immuneACCESS table keeps in-frame sequences only and misses some clones. Where compared with another copy, unresolved V genes explain less than half of these, and the others have no known cause. This sample lists under 150,000 clones; 80% to 85% were detected once. The ten biggest clones cover approximately 1.3% of the sample. Sequences were obtained from PBMCs. All receptors derive from a male donor in good health and CMV-seropositive.

This chain joins TRBV6-1 and TRBJ1-2; 8 nucleotides line up with TRBD1. The CDR3 is 14 amino acids. Per germline, CDR1 MNHNS and CDR2 SASEGT. Trimming cost V 6 bases and J 0 bases; bases outside gene matches: 3. The DNA of the CDR3 is TGTGCCAGCAGACAACAGGGGGCTAACTATGGCTACACCTTC. Residues: CASRQQGANYGYTF.

On this clone: One junction end disagrees with the germline gene, perhaps due to a read error. The chain uses TRBV20-1 and TRBJ2-5; D gene ambiguous. The CDR3 is 11 amino acids. Germline values: CDR1 DFQATT, CDR2 SNEGSKA (reference sequence). The CDR3 region is CSAGPGETRYF. The CDR3 nucleotides are TGCAGTGCCGGCCCCGGAGAGACCCGGTACTTC.

The gene calls are TRBV7-3 and TRBJ2-7, with D perhaps TRBD1 (6 bases). V lost 1 base to trimming and J lost 4 bases, with 17 bases between them. The CDR3 is 16 amino acids. CDR1 is SGHTA and CDR2 is FQGTGA in the germline V gene. CDR3 DNA sequence: TGTGCCAGCAGCTTAAGAAACAAGGGGGTCTGGTACGAGCAGTACTTC. It is translated as CASSLRNKGVWYEQYF.

The CDR3 protein is CAISEALAGGPNEQFF. As DNA, the CDR3 is TGTGCCATCAGTGAGGCACTAGCGGGAGGGCCCAATGAGCAGTTCTTC. This sequence joins TRBV10-3 and TRBJ2-1, with TRBD2 matching 13 bases. The V segment lost 2 bases and the J segment 6 bases; nucleotides outside the gene matches: 4. The CDR3 is made up of 16 amino acids. CDR1 is ENHRY and CDR2 is SYGVKD in the germline V gene.

This clone was observed once. The CDR3 DNA reads TGTGCCAGCAGCCCCCAGGGGAGCGGATACTACGAGCAGTACTTC. It yields the protein CASSPQGSGYYEQYF. V usage is TRBV4-2 and J usage is TRBJ2-5; possibly TRBD1 for D (6 bases). The J call could be wrong; TRBJ2-7 is a better fit for the DNA end. CDR3 length equals 15 residues. Germline V CDR1 and CDR2: LGHNA, YNFKEQ.

This clone was seen only a few times. This chain joins TRBV5-1 and TRBJ2-5; D may be TRBD2 (6 bases). Judging by the DNA end, TRBJ2-7 fits better; the J call may be wrong. Germline values: CDR1 SGHRS, CDR2 YFSETQ. The CDR3 loop spans 13 amino acids. CDR3 DNA: TGCGCCAGCAGCTCTAGCGAGGCCTACGAGCAGTACTTC. It specifies CASSSSEAYEQYF.

V gene TRBV5-1 combines with J gene TRBJ2-3; 8 bases line up with TRBD2. CDR1 is SGHRS and CDR2 is YFSETQ in the germline V gene. The V and J ends lost 0 bases and 6 bases, in that order; junction bases with no gene match: 21. The CDR3 runs to 20 residues. Here the CDR3 reads CASSLEGVLRSGRIVDTQYF. DNA of the CDR3: TGCGCCAGCAGCTTGGAGGGAGTTTTAAGAAGCGGGAGAATCGTCGATACGCAGTATTTT.

The rearrangement uses TRBV5-1 and TRBJ2-7, with 8 nucleotides matching TRBD1. The germline V gene has CDR1 SGHRS and CDR2 YFSETQ. The CDR3 runs 14 residues. V was pared by 7 bases and J by 1 base, with 7 bases of the junction left unmatched. DNA of the CDR3: TGCGCCAGCGGACTGGACAGGGCTTCCTACGAGCAGTACTTC. Encoded protein: CASGLDRASYEQYF. Drawing the rest from reference TRBV5-1 and TRBJ2-7, the complete variable domain is KAGVTQTPRYLIKTRGQQVTLSCSPISGHRSVSWYQQTPGQGLQFLFEYFSETQRNKGNFPGRFSGRQFSNSRSEMNVSTLELGDSALYLCASGLDRASYEQYFGPGTRLTVT.

The V call is TRBV5-6, the J call TRBJ1-2, with TRBD1 matching 10 bases. The junction had 1 base not matched to a gene; V was cut back by 3 bases and J by 5 bases. Per the germline V gene, CDR1 is SGHDT and CDR2 is YYEEEE. The CDR3 runs to 13 residues. DNA of the CDR3: TGTGCCAGCAGCTCGGACAGGGGGTATGGCTACACCTTC. This encodes CASSSDRGYGYTF.